A single sample gave rise to the 25 T cell receptor beta chains below, sequenced in a study of response to subunit inactivated influenza vaccine. TCRdb ran MiXCR on the RT-PCR reads and lists one entry per CDR3 protein. The table records hundreds of thousands of distinct CDR3 sequences, 10% to 15% of them present only once. The sequencing here drew on PBMCs from blood, taken on the day of vaccination. The receptors come from a man over 45 who received an inactivated influenza vaccine.

This chain uses TRBV29-1 with TRBJ2-3; 7 bases fit TRBD2. Unmatched junction bases numbered 7, after V lost 0 bases and J lost 4 bases. Germline loops: CDR1 SQVTM, CDR2 ANQGSEA. This CDR3 comprises 15 residues. The CDR3 region has the DNA TGCAGCGTTGAAGAGTGGGGGGGGAGCCCAGATACGCAGTATTTT. Translating gives CSVEEWGGSPDTQYF.

This clonotype was recorded a few times. The chain is built from TRBV29-1 and TRBJ2-7, with D possibly TRBD1 on 6 matching bases. Germline values: CDR1 SQVTM, CDR2 ANQGSEA. The CDR3 has 14 residues. Trimming left V 4 bases short and J 4 bases short, with 17 bases between. The CDR3 DNA reads TGCAGCGTTGTAACCCGGGACACCCGATACGAGCAGTACTTC. Translation gives CSVVTRDTRYEQYF.

The gene calls are TRBV29-1 and TRBJ2-2; D remains unclear. Germline V lookup: CDR1 SQVTM, CDR2 ANQGSEA. This CDR3 has 12 amino acids. V was clipped by 6 bases and J by 5 bases, with 10 bases between them. CDR3 nucleotides: TGCAGCGTCTCCACTGGTACCGGGGAGCTGTTTTTT. This translates into CSVSTGTGELFF.

The sample holds a few counts of this clonotype. The CDR3 here is CSARSPGQGAYEQYF. The CDR3 region has the DNA TGCAGTGCTAGGTCACCGGGACAGGGGGCCTACGAGCAGTACTTC. The chain joins TRBV20-1 to TRBJ2-7; TRBD1 matches 11 bases. Germline loops: CDR1 DFQATT, CDR2 SNEGSKA (reference sequence). CDR3 size: 15 residues. V trimming: 3 bases; J trimming: 2 bases; junction bases outside the gene matches: 6.

This clonotype was observed many times. This chain joins TRBV5-1 and TRBJ2-3, with TRBD2 identical over 10 bases. The CDR3 runs 14 residues. J gave up 4 bases and V 4 bases, and 3 bases lay outside the gene matches. From germline, CDR1 is SGHRS and CDR2 YFSETQ. This chain's CDR3 is CASSQGLASDTQYF. For the CDR3, the DNA is TGCGCCAGCAGCCAGGGACTAGCGTCAGATACGCAGTATTTT.

The genes are TRBV5-1 and TRBJ1-2; TRBD1 aligns across 7 bases. V lost 4 bases to trimming and J lost 4 bases; unmatched junction nucleotides: 7. The CDR3 extends over 14 amino acids. The V gene's germline CDR1 is SGHRS and CDR2 YFSETQ. CDR3 DNA: TGCGCCAGCAGCCCCCCGGGACAGCTCTATGGCTACACCTTC. It codes for CASSPPGQLYGYTF.

The table lists this clonotype with a few counts. The chain joins TRBV4-3 to TRBJ2-2, with D perhaps matching TRBD1 (5 bases). Trimming removed 4 bases at V and 1 base at J, with 16 bases between. CDR3 length: 17 residues. Germline V gives CDR1 LGHNA, CDR2 YSLEER. The CDR3 DNA follows: TGCGCCAGCAGCCTCACAGGACCACCAATGAACACCGGGGAGCTGTTTTTT. The encoded protein is CASSLTGPPMNTGELFF.

This clonotype was seen repeatedly, ten times or more. The V and J genes are TRBV7-8 and TRBJ2-1; D is ambiguous. In germline, CDR1 is SGHVS, CDR2 FQNEAQ. Trimming removed 9 bases at V and 5 bases at J, with 17 bases between. This CDR3 comprises 14 residues. This chain's CDR3 is CASQLFGINNEQFF. In DNA, the CDR3 is TGTGCCAGTCAACTCTTCGGAATAAACAATGAGCAGTTCTTC.

This clonotype was observed a handful of times. The V gene is TRBV29-1, the J gene TRBJ2-7; perhaps TRBD2 as D (5 bases). CDR1 SQVTM and CDR2 ANQGSEA come from the germline V gene. The CDR3 runs to 12 residues. V lost 6 bases and J 0 bases, leaving 9 bases between the germline ends. CDR3: CSVSGSSYEQYF. The CDR3 DNA reads as TGCAGCGTCTCGGGGAGCTCCTACGAGCAGTACTTC.

V usage is TRBV5-1 and J usage is TRBJ2-7; D gene ambiguous. Per germline, CDR1 SGHRS and CDR2 YFSETQ. The CDR3 is 13 residues long. The ends were cut back, 1 base at V and 3 bases at J, with 8 bases in the middle. The CDR3 nucleotides read TGCGCCAGCAGCTTGAATCCGGGCTACGAGCAGTACTTC. Translation: CASSLNPGYEQYF.

This clonotype occurred a few times. The V and J genes are TRBV7-9 and TRBJ1-6; D uncertain. The germline V gene encodes CDR1 SEHNR and CDR2 FQNEAQ (reference sequence). The CDR3 is 14 amino acids. V lost 2 bases, J lost 13 bases, and 15 bases lay in between. The CDR3 DNA sequence: TGTGCCAGCAGCTTAACCCCACCCCCCTCTCCCCTCCACTTT. This codes for CASSLTPPPSPLHF.

This clonotype has more than one count but fewer than ten. The chain uses TRBV12-3 or TRBV12-4 and TRBJ1-5, with 11 bases that match TRBD1. Germline trimming cut 5 bases from V and 6 bases from J; bases unmatched to any gene: 6. The CDR3 runs to 15 residues. CDR3 in amino acids: CASSARDRGVQPQHF. CDR3 DNA: TGTGCCAGCAGTGCCAGGGACAGGGGGGTTCAGCCCCAGCATTTT.

The chain uses TRBV20-1 and TRBJ1-5, with D unresolved. This CDR3 has 14 amino acids. CDR1 and CDR2 from the germline V gene are DFQATT and SNEGSKA (reference sequence). V lost 0 bases and J 3 bases, leaving 9 bases between the germline ends. CDR3 residues: CSARDRSFNQPQHF. The CDR3 DNA reads TGCAGTGCTAGAGATAGAAGTTTCAATCAGCCCCAGCATTTT.

This clonotype was observed a handful of times. This chain joins TRBV6-1 and TRBJ2-5, with D perhaps assigned TRBD1 or TRBD2 (5 bases each). The CDR3 totals 14 residues. Germline CDR1 reads MNHNS; CDR2 reads SASEGT. The ends were cut back, 6 bases at V and 5 bases at J, with 16 bases in the middle. The CDR3 DNA reads TGTGCCAGCAGAGAGACATTGGGGGTGGAGACCCAGTACTTC. It yields the protein CASRETLGVETQYF.

The rearrangement links TRBV10-3 to TRBJ2-5; tentatively, D is TRBD1 or TRBD2 (6 bases each). CDR3 length equals 14 residues. V was clipped by 10 bases and J by 5 bases, with 20 bases between them. Germline CDR1 and CDR2: ENHRY and SYGVKD. The chain's CDR3 is CATGTRGPGETQYF. The CDR3 DNA is TGTGCCACCGGGACTCGGGGGCCTGGGGAGACCCAGTACTTC.

The genes are TRBV4-1 and TRBJ1-1, with a weak D call TRBD1 (5 bases). Between the trimmed V and J ends, which lost 5 bases and 0 bases, there was a span of 22 bases. CDR1 is MGHRA, CDR2 YSYEKL, per germline. The CDR3 runs to 18 residues. The CDR3 loop is CASSSSDKAPSMNTEAFF. The CDR3 DNA follows: TGCGCCAGCAGCTCCTCGGACAAGGCCCCATCGATGAACACTGAAGCTTTCTTT.

The table lists this clonotype with a few counts. The gene calls are TRBV29-1 and TRBJ2-7; 8 bases match TRBD2. Trimming at V came to 7 bases and at J to 6 bases, leaving 11 bases not matched to a gene. The CDR3 is made up of 13 amino acids. Germline CDR1 is SQVTM and CDR2 is ANQGSEA. The CDR3 DNA reads as TGCAGCGCCTTCGGGGGGGCGAAGGGCGAGCAGTACTTC. This codes for CSAFGGAKGEQYF.

The rearrangement uses TRBV20-1 and TRBJ2-3; 7 bases line up with TRBD2. J was trimmed by 1 base and V by 4 bases; bases with no gene match: 5. CDR3 length: 14 amino acids. Germline V gene data show CDR1 as DFQATT and CDR2 as SNEGSKA (reference sequence). The CDR3 bases are TGCAGTGCTACCACTAGCGAGCGCACAGATACGCAGTATTTT. It is translated as CSATTSERTDTQYF.

This clonotype has only one observation. The gene calls are TRBV20-1 and TRBJ2-1, with D unclear. Trimming left V 3 bases short and J 3 bases short, with 6 bases between. This CDR3 has 12 residues. Germline V gene sequence: CDR1 DFQATT, CDR2 SNEGSKA (reference sequence). The CDR3 region is CSASDNYNEQFF. For the CDR3, the DNA is TGCAGTGCTAGCGACAACTACAATGAGCAGTTCTTC.

The chain has TRBV4-3 and TRBJ1-4, with D unresolved. Germline CDR1 LGHNA, CDR2 YSLEER. The CDR3 sequence is 13 residues long. The ends were cut back, 4 bases at V and 3 bases at J, with 6 bases in the middle. The CDR3 sequence is CASSLGSNEKLFF. The CDR3 DNA reads as TGCGCCAGCAGCCTCGGTTCTAATGAAAAACTGTTTTTT.

Worth noting for this clonotype: This clone may be a read error of a much larger clone one base away. The CDR3 spells CATSVPTPSGGATDTQYF. The CDR3 DNA is TGTGCCACCAGTGTCCCGACACCTAGCGGGGGGGCCACAGATACGCAGTATTTT. The rearrangement joins TRBV24-1 to TRBJ2-3, with 12 bases matching TRBD2. The CDR3 runs 18 residues. V lost 5 bases, J lost 2 bases, and 10 bases stayed unmatched. Germline V gives CDR1 KGHDR, CDR2 SFDVKD.

The chain has TRBV5-5 and TRBJ2-3; 9 bases match TRBD2. The CDR3 extends over 14 amino acids. Germline CDR1 is SGHKS and CDR2 is YYEKEE (reference sequence). With 4 bases clipped from V and 3 bases from J, the junction kept 3 bases outside the gene matches. CDR3 nucleotide sequence: TGTGCCAGCAGCCGGACTAGCGTGACAGATACGCAGTATTTT. Protein sequence: CASSRTSVTDTQYF.

The rearrangement uses TRBV7-2 and TRBJ2-5; weak D call: TRBD1 (5 bases). This CDR3 spans 13 amino acids. V was pared by 2 bases and J by 6 bases, with 10 bases between. From germline, CDR1 is SGHTA and CDR2 FQGNSA. The CDR3 DNA is TGTGCCAGCAGCTTATCAGGGCTGCAGACCCAGTACTTC. Translated, it gives CASSLSGLQTQYF.

This clonotype has a handful of counts. This chain joins TRBV12-3 or TRBV12-4 and TRBJ2-5; D is perhaps TRBD1 or TRBD2 (5 bases each). Deletions cut 3 bases from V and 7 bases from J, with 12 bases between. There are 13 residues in the CDR3. CDR3 sequence: CASSFRTRGTQYF. For the CDR3, the DNA is TGTGCCAGCAGTTTTAGGACGAGGGGGACCCAGTACTTC.

V gene TRBV7-9 combines with J gene TRBJ2-5; 9 positions match TRBD2. V dropped 5 bases and J dropped 4; count of bases not matched to a gene: 14. Germline CDR1 is SEHNR and CDR2 is FQNEAQ (reference sequence). This CDR3 contains 17 residues. CDR3 protein: CASSTGGGSGRGETQYF. DNA for the CDR3: TGTGCCAGCAGCACCGGGGGGGGTAGCGGGAGAGGAGAGACCCAGTACTTC.